Each of the 20 T cell receptor beta chains below was sequenced from the same sample in a study of shared clonotypes between healthy human individuals. Assay used: immunoSEQ multiplex PCR; TCRdb lists only in-frame clones, some missing. In the table there are some 2.1 million clones, about 95% of which are singletons. Naive CD8 cells comprised CD45RO-negative, CCR7-positively selected cells, excluding terminally differentiated effector memory CD45RA+ cells. The sequenced sample was naive CD8+ T cells sorted from blood. All receptors derive from a young man in good health.

To note about this clone: The same CDR3 arises from other DNA sequences in this sample as well. This rearrangement joins TRBV5-4 to TRBJ1-6; the D is unclear. CDR1 SGHNT and CDR2 YYREEE come from the germline V gene (reference sequence). This CDR3 is built from 14 residues. V lost 0 bases to trimming and J lost 7 bases, with 8 bases between them. The DNA of the CDR3 is TGTGCCAGCAGCTTGGGACTGTCCAATTCACCCCTCCACTTT. Protein sequence: CASSLGLSNSPLHF.

The chain recombines TRBV27 with TRBJ2-7; maybe TRBD1 (7 bases). CDR1 is MNHEY, CDR2 SMNVEV, per germline (reference sequence). This CDR3 is built from 14 residues. Trimming stripped 4 bases from V and 11 bases from J, with 21 bases between. CDR3: CASSSELRQGGEYF. The CDR3 DNA is TGTGCCAGCAGTTCGGAACTCCGACAGGGAGGAGAGTACTTC.

This sequence joins TRBV5-5 and TRBJ2-7, with D maybe TRBD1 (5 bases). V was clipped by 6 bases and J by 3 bases, with 25 bases between them. The CDR3 totals 17 residues. The V gene's germline CDR1 is SGHKS and CDR2 YYEKEE (reference sequence). CDR3 DNA: TGTGCCAGCAACCCAGGCGAAAGGATGGACACACTCTACGAGCAGTACTTC. Amino acid sequence: CASNPGERMDTLYEQYF.

J is TRBJ2-3 and V is TRBV6-6; D is possibly TRBD2 (7 bases). This CDR3 has 15 amino acids. The germline V gene encodes CDR1 MNHNY and CDR2 SVGAGI (reference sequence). V was clipped by 2 bases and J by 5 bases, with 14 bases between them. The CDR3 reads CASSYGGGWGDTQYF. The CDR3 DNA is TGTGCCAGCAGTTACGGGGGGGGCTGGGGAGATACGCAGTATTTT.

The chain couples TRBV19 to TRBJ2-5, with D unclear. CDR3 size: 11 residues. V was trimmed by 8 bases and J by 0 bases, leaving 4 bases between them. Germline V lookup: CDR1 LNHDA, CDR2 SQIVND (reference sequence). CDR3 bases: TGTGCCAGTGGATACCAAGAGACCCAGTACTTC. Translating gives CASGYQETQYF.

This rearrangement joins TRBV27 to TRBJ2-3, with D perhaps TRBD2 (5 bases). Trimming left V 4 bases short and J 0 bases short, with 11 bases between. Germline V lookup: CDR1 MNHEY, CDR2 SMNVEV (reference sequence). The CDR3 is 15 residues long. The CDR3 coding sequence is TGTGCCAGCAGTTGGGTCGGACTTAGCACAGATACGCAGTATTTT. Protein sequence: CASSWVGLSTDTQYF.

This chain links TRBV7-9 with TRBJ1-1; D might be TRBD1 (5 bases). Germline V gene data show CDR1 as SEHNR and CDR2 as FQNEAQ (reference sequence). Trimming shortened V by 4 bases and J by 3 bases, and 12 bases separated the two germline ends. The CDR3 totals 14 residues. The CDR3 nucleotides are TGTGCCAGCAGCTCGGATTGGGGGGACACTGAAGCTTTCTTT. Translation: CASSSDWGDTEAFF. Full variable domain (remainder filled in from reference TRBV7-9 and TRBJ1-1): DTGVSQNPRHKITKRGQNVTFRCDPISEHNRLYWYRQTLGQGPEFLTYFQNEAQLEKSRLLSDRFSAERPKGSFSTLEIQRTEQGDSAMYLCASSSDWGDTEAFFGQGTRLTVV.

This clone was seen only once. The chain uses TRBV7-9 and TRBJ2-7; 10 bases line up with TRBD2. This CDR3 is 15 amino acids long. Per germline, CDR1 SEHNR and CDR2 FQNEAQ (reference sequence). The V gene end was trimmed by 5 bases and the J gene end by 3 bases; junction bases not matched to a gene: 7. The CDR3 sequence: CASSTSGGAFYEQYF. CDR3 bases: TGTGCCAGCAGCACCAGCGGGGGGGCTTTCTACGAGCAGTACTTC.

This chain joins TRBV11-2 and TRBJ2-5; a weak D match, TRBD2 (6 bases). The germline CDR1 and CDR2 sequences are SGHAT and FQNNGV. CDR3 size: 14 residues. V dropped 4 bases and J dropped 5 bases, with 14 bases sitting between them. The DNA of the CDR3 is TGTGCCAGCAGCTCCGGGGGAACAAGGGAGACCCAGTACTTC. Its translation: CASSSGGTRETQYF.

In regard to this clone: This sample includes further DNA sequences coding for the same CDR3. The V and J genes are TRBV28 and TRBJ2-3; D uncertain. The CDR3 has 12 residues. V was shortened by 4 bases and J by 1 base, with 3 bases between the two germline ends. From germline, CDR1 is MDHEN and CDR2 SYDVKM. The DNA for the CDR3 is TGTGCCAGCAGTTCCGGCACAGATACGCAGTATTTT. It codes for CASSSGTDTQYF.

The chain couples TRBV30 to TRBJ1-1; no definite D call. Trimming stripped 7 bases from V and 6 bases from J, with 15 bases between. The CDR3 is 12 amino acids. The V gene's germline CDR1 is GTSNPN and CDR2 SVGIG (reference sequence). The CDR3 DNA reads as TGTGCCTTCGACCGAGATGGATCTGAAGCTTTCTTT. Translated, it gives CAFDRDGSEAFF.

The chain is built from TRBV7-9 and TRBJ2-2; the D is unclear. Germline CDR1 is SEHNR and CDR2 is FQNEAQ (reference sequence). The CDR3 is 12 amino acids. Trimming pared 4 bases from V and 6 bases from J, leaving 6 bases between. Here the CDR3 DNA reads TGTGCCAGCAGCTGGTTCCCCGGGGAGCTGTTTTTT. It translates to CASSWFPGELFF.

This rearrangement joins TRBV5-1 to TRBJ1-4; possibly TRBD1 for D (6 bases). This CDR3 comprises 15 residues. In germline, CDR1 is SGHRS, CDR2 YFSETQ. V lost 2 bases to trimming and J lost 3 bases, with 11 bases between them. CDR3 sequence reads: CASSLQGSANEKLFF. CDR3 coding DNA: TGCGCCAGCAGCTTACAGGGATCGGCTAATGAAAAACTGTTTTTT. Drawing the rest from reference TRBV5-1 and TRBJ1-4, the complete variable domain is KAGVTQTPRYLIKTRGQQVTLSCSPISGHRSVSWYQQTPGQGLQFLFEYFSETQRNKGNFPGRFSGRQFSNSRSEMNVSTLELGDSALYLCASSLQGSANEKLFFGSGTQLSVL.

The chain joins TRBV7-8 to TRBJ1-1, with unresolved D. CDR1 is SGHVS, CDR2 FQNEAQ, per germline. Trimming took 1 base from V and 3 from J, leaving 6 bases between them. The CDR3 length is 13 residues. The CDR3 sequence: CASSLGYYTEAFF. In DNA, the CDR3 is TGTGCCAGCAGCTTAGGTTACTACACTGAAGCTTTCTTT.

This clone turned up a few times. Other DNA sequences of this sample code for an identical CDR3. The rearrangement joins TRBV19 to TRBJ2-7; no clear D. Germline CDR1 LNHDA, CDR2 SQIVND (reference sequence). V dropped 4 bases and J dropped 0 bases, with 7 bases sitting between them. The CDR3 runs to 13 residues. CDR3 DNA sequence: TGTGCCAGTAGTAAGGGCGGCTCCTACGAGCAGTACTTC. Translation gives CASSKGGSYEQYF. The whole variable domain, remainder taken from reference TRBV19 and TRBJ2-7, is DGGITQSPKYLFRKEGQNVTLSCEQNLNHDAMYWYRQDPGQGLRLIYYSQIVNDFQKGDIAEGYSVSREKKESFPLTVTSAQKNPTAFYLCASSKGGSYEQYFGPGTRLTVT.

This chain joins TRBV5-6 and TRBJ2-5; 7 bases match TRBD1. With 2 bases clipped from V and 5 bases from J, the junction kept 12 bases outside the gene matches. Germline V gene sequence: CDR1 SGHDT, CDR2 YYEEEE. The CDR3 consists of 16 residues. CDR3 sequence (DNA): TGTGCCAGCAGCTTTGGGACAGACCAGGGTTGGGAGACCCAGTACTTC. The encoded protein is CASSFGTDQGWETQYF.

This sequence joins TRBV7-8 and TRBJ2-7; D possibly matches TRBD1 or TRBD2 (5 bases each). The CDR3 length is 13 residues. Germline assignment: CDR1 SGHVS and CDR2 FQNEAQ. The ends were cut back, 10 bases at V and 0 bases at J, with 13 bases in the middle. DNA for the CDR3: TGTGCCACCACTCGGGGCAACTCCTACGAGCAGTACTTC. Translated: CATTRGNSYEQYF.

This chain links TRBV7-2 with TRBJ2-1; 8 bases align to TRBD2. This CDR3 contains 15 residues. Germline assignment: CDR1 SGHTA and CDR2 FQGNSA. The J segment lost 3 bases and the V segment lost 4 bases, leaving 5 bases of the junction unmatched. The CDR3 coding sequence is TGTGCCAGCAGCTGGCGGGGGGCCGTCTACAATGAGCAGTTCTTC. Its protein is CASSWRGAVYNEQFF.

This chain connects TRBV6-7 to TRBJ2-1; D possibly corresponds to TRBD2 (5 bases). TRBV6-7 is identified as an open reading frame with a role that is uncertain. V lost 6 bases and J lost 7, with 16 bases in between. The CDR3 totals 14 residues. Here the CDR3 reads CASRPDYPSNEQFF. DNA for the CDR3: TGTGCCAGCAGGCCTGACTACCCCTCGAATGAGCAGTTCTTC.

This chain links TRBV7-3 with TRBJ1-2; TRBD1 matches 10 bases. The length of the CDR3 is 15 residues. V shed 5 bases and J 3 bases; nucleotides not matched to a gene: 6. CDR1 is SGHTA, CDR2 FQGTGA, per germline. The CDR3 coding sequence is TGTGCCAGCAGCGCCGGACAGGGGGACTACTATGGCTACACCTTC. Amino acid sequence: CASSAGQGDYYGYTF.